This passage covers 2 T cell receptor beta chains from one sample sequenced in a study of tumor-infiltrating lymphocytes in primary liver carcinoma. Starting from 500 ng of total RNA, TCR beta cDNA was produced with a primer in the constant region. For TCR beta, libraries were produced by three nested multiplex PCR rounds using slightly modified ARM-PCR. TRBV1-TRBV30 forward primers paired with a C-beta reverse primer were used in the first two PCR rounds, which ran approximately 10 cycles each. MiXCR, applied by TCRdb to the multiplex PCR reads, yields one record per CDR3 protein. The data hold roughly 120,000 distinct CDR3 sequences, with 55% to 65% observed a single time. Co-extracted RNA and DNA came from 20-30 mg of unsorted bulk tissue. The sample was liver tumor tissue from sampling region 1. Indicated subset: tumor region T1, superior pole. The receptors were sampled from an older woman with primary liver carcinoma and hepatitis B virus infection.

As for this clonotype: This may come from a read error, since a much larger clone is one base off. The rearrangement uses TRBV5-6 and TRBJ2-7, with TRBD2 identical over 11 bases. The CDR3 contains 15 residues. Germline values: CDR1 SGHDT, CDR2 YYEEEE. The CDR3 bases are TGTGCCAGCAGCGTACTAGCGGGAGCGTCCTACGAGCAGTGCTTC. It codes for CASSVLAGASYEQCF.

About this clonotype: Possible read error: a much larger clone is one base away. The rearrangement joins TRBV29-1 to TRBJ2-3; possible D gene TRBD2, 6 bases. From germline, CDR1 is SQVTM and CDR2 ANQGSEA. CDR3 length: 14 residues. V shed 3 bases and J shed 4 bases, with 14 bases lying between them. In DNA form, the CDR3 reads TGCAGCGTTGACAACGCGGGATTGGCAGATACGCAGTATTTT. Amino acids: CSVDNAGLADTQYF.